Sequencing of this T cell receptor (beta chain) was carried out in a study of blood T cell repertoires in COVID-19. The trim removed 4 bases at V and 6 bases at J, leaving 11 bases unmatched. This CDR3 is 15 amino acids long. Looked up from germline, CDR1 is GTSNPN and CDR2 is SVGIG (reference sequence). In the original analysis: Estimated nucleated cell counts came from reference gene primer amplification. Generated by immunoSEQ multiplex PCR, the TCRdb table keeps only in-frame clones and is missing some. The V and J calls and clone size are taken from that table; D and trimming were inferred from the DNA. The data contain about 250,000 clones, around 80% of them singletons. Exposed participants encountered a COVID-19 case during the 2 weeks preceding study entry.

The sequenced material came from PBMCs or T cells enriched from blood (not recorded which). The sequence derives from a man aged 35-49 years who had been exposed to COVID-19. The rearrangement uses TRBV30 and TRBJ2-7; 11 bases are a match to TRBD2. CDR3 in amino acids: CAWKENTSGRSEQYF. The CDR3, as DNA: TGTGCCTGGAAGGAGAACACTAGCGGGAGAAGCGAGCAGTACTTC.